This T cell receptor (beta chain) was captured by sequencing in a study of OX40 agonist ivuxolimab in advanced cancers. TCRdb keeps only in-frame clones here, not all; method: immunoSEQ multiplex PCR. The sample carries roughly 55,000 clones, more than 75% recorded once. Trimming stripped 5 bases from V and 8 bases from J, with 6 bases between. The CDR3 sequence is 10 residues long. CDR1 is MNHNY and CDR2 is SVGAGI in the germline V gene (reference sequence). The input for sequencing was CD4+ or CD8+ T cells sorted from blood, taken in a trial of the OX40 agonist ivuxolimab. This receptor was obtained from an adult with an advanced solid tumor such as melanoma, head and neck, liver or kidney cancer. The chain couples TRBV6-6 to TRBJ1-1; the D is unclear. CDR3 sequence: CASSVGEAFF. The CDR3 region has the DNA TGTGCCAGCAGTGTAGGGGAAGCTTTCTTT.